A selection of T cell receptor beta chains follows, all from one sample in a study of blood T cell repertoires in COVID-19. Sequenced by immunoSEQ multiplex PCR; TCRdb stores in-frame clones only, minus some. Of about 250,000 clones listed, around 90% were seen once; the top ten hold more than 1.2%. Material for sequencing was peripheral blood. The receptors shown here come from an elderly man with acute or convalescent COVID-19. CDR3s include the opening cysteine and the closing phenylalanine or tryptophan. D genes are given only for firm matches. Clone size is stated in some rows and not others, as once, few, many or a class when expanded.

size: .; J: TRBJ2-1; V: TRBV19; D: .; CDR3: CASSIFPILERNNEQFF; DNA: TGTGCCAGTAGTATTTTCCCAATCTTGGAGCGGAACAATGAGCAGTTCTTC
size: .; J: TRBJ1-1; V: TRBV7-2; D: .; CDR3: CASSPDSHKNTEAFF; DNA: TGTGCCAGCAGCCCCGACAGTCACAAAAACACTGAAGCTTTCTTT
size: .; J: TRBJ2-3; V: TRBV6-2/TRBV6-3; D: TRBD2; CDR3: CASSYQRGQMNTQYF; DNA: TGTGCCAGCAGTTATCAGCGGGGTCAAATGAATACGCAGTATTTT
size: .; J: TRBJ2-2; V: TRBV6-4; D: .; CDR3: CASSDQFNTGELFF; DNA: TGTGCCAGCAGTGACCAGTTCAACACCGGGGAGCTGTTTTTT
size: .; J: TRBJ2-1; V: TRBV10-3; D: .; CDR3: CAISAQTANEQFF; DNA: TGTGCCATCAGTGCCCAGACTGCTAATGAGCAGTTCTTC
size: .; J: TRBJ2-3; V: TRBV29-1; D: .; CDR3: CSVTPPGAGTDTQYF; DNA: TGCAGCGTGACACCCCCGGGAGCAGGCACAGATACGCAGTATTTT
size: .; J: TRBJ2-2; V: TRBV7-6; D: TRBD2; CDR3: CASSLTSGRGGQLFF; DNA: TGTGCCAGCAGCTTAACTAGCGGGAGGGGCGGGCAGCTGTTTTTT
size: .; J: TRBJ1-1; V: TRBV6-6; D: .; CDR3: CATYDGEVGNTEAFF; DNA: TGTGCCACGTATGACGGGGAAGTGGGGAACACTGAAGCTTTCTTT
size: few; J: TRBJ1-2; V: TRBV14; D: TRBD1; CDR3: CASSQETGVYGYTF; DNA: TGTGCCAGCAGCCAAGAAACAGGGGTGTATGGCTACACCTTC
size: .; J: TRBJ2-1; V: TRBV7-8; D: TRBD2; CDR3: CASSSLAGPYNEQFF; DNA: TGTGCCAGCAGCTCTCTAGCGGGACCCTACAATGAGCAGTTCTTC
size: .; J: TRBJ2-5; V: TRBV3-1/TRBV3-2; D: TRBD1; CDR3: CASSQDRTGGAETQYF; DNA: TGTGCCAGCAGCCAAGATCGAACAGGGGGCGCGGAGACCCAGTACTTC
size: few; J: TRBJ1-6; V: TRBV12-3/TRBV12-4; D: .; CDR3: CASSSGGVLHF; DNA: TGTGCCAGCAGTTCCGGGGGGGTCCTCCACTTT
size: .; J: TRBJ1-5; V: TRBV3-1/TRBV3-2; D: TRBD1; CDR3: CASSQETLNRDSLPQPQHF; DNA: TGTGCCAGCAGCCAAGAAACCTTAAACCGGGACAGTCTCCCTCAGCCCCAGCATTTT
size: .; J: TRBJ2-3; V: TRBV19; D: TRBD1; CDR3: CASSNRQGIDTQYF; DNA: TGTGCCAGTAGCAACCGACAGGGGATAGATACGCAGTATTTT
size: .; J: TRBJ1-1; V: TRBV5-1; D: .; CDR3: CASSPRTSKVMNTEAFF; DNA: TGCGCCAGCAGCCCCCGGACATCTAAAGTCATGAACACTGAAGCTTTCTTT
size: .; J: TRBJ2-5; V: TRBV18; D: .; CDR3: CASSPTRLQETQYF; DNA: TGTGCCAGCTCACCAACGAGACTCCAAGAGACCCAGTACTTC